Included here is one T cell receptor beta chain sequence, with context. This clone turned up a few times. Its antigen target is currently unknown. The sample holds no much larger clone one base away, and base qualities are not on file. TCRbeta CDR3 regions were amplified from genomic DNA using the immunoSEQ Assay, a bias-controlled multiplex PCR. Per the source publication's procedure: The number of nucleated cells in each sample was estimated by amplification of reference gene primers within the assay. To quantify the absolute abundance of each unique TCRbeta CDR3 rearrangement, sequence reads were collapsed and filtered. Productive Simpson clonality was computed per sample as the square root of Simpson's diversity index over productive rearrangements. TCRdb retrieved this table from immuneACCESS and kept in-frame rearrangements only. Not all clones are present; in checked studies, unresolved V genes account for under half, and no reason is known for the remainder. Clone size and the V and J calls come from that table; the DNA yielded D and trimming. The sample contains 200,000 to 250,000 clones, roughly 79% of them found a single time. Around 7.5% of the sample rests with the top ten.

According to the germline V gene, CDR1 reads SGHVS and CDR2 reads FQNEAQ. V is clipped by 6 bases and J by 3 bases, and the sequence between their germline boundaries is 15 bases long. Spanning cysteine to phenylalanine, the CDR3 consists of 16 amino acids. Just CDR3 DNA is preserved here, 48 bases in frame from base 1. The source of the sample is a study of blood T cell repertoires in COVID-19 (dated by TCRdb to the early 2020s). At the level of the whole study: Samples from collaborators originated in the United States, Italy and Spain and spanned both the acute and convalescent phases of COVID-19. The repertoires were released in a freely available public database intended as a resource for research on the immune response to SARS-CoV-2. Nearly every sample came with metadata listing a de-identified subject ID, COVID-19 status, age in years and sex. Subjects who had been exposed to COVID-19, were actively infected with it, or had recovered from it provided the deeply sampled blood TCRbeta repertoires that made up the dataset. The prospective study material was composed of cDNA or gDNA derived from T cells, B-cell-depleted T cells, or PBMCs. HLA class I and class II types, where available, came from metadata supplied by the sample provider rather than from assay-based typing. Samples were obtained from the ongoing ImmuneRACE study (first 160 participants) and from over 1,000 subjects provided by 6 global collaborators. Study-wide findings and limitations: The amount of clinical and demographic metadata varied by source and participant and was provided uncurated.

One collaborating source in Seattle enrolled patients while the patients were actively infected and followed the patients over time throughout the course of disease. Each collaborating institution followed its own protocols to collect whole blood in K2EDTA tubes. For TCRbeta analysis, collaborator samples were shipped as frozen whole blood, as isolated PBMCs, or as DNA extracted from either sample type. The V and J genes are TRBV7-8 and TRBJ1-6; TRBD1 is a weak D gene call, 5 bases matching. This sequence originates from an elderly woman with COVID-19, enrolled during active disease. The source material was peripheral blood. DNA sequence: TGTGCCAGCAGGAAAGGGAATAGGGGCTATAATTCACCCCTCCACTTT. It translates as CASRKGNRGYNSPLHF. Reference TRBV7-8 and TRBJ1-6 proteins supply the regions before and after the CDR3; the full variable domain is: GAGVSQSPRYKVAKRGQDVALRCDPISGHVSLFWYQQALGQGPEFLTYFQNEAQLDKSGLPSDRFFAERPEGSVSTLKIQRTQQEDSAVYLCASRKGNRGYNSPLHFGNGTRLTVT.